This TCR beta chain emerged from a study of Ad26.COV2.S vaccination and SARS-CoV-2 variants (dated by TCRdb to the early 2020s). As for the study more broadly: Donors in the vaccine arm were drawn from COV1001, a multicentre, randomized, double-blind, placebo-controlled phase I-IIa trial testing Ad26.COV2.S in healthy adults. Ad26.COV2.S was administered intramuscularly at a dose of 5x10^10 or 1x10^11 viral particles, either as one shot or as two shots given 56 days apart. The specificity and breadth of SARS-CoV-2-reactive T cell receptors after Ad26.COV2.S vaccination were assessed by TCRbeta repertoire sequencing. A total of some 30 samples were included in the TCR-sequenced set, comprising roughly 19 Ad26.COV2.S vaccine recipients, 5 placebo recipients and 8 SARS-CoV-2 convalescent individuals. Participants in the trial were split at random into five groups of five each, receiving low-dose or high-dose Ad26.COV2.S once or twice, or else placebo on both occasions. Investigators did not know the trial group allocation while performing experiments and assessing outcomes.

The cysteine opens and the phenylalanine closes a CDR3 of 12 amino acids. The retained sequence is limited to the CDR3, 36 bases, with the frame set at the first base. CDR1 and CDR2, per the germline V gene, are LGHNA and YNFKEQ. Trimming takes 5 bases from V and 4 bases from J, and the germline ends sit 8 bases apart. Notes on this clone: It lacks a known antigen. Base qualities are not recorded, but no much larger clone differs from it by a single base.

The treatment or condition label corresponds to: 15 to 20 received Ad26.COV2.S at low or high dose, single or two shots; roughly 5 received placebo; per-sample allocation not given. Repertoires of vaccine and placebo recipients were sequenced from samples taken on day 63 after the first injection. Between 29 July and 7 August 2020, Cohort 1b enrolled 25 adults aged 18-55 years at one site in Boston, USA. Ad26.COV2.S consisted of a replication-incompetent adenovirus type 26 vector by which a prefusion-stabilized SARS-CoV-2 spike protein from the original Wuhan strain was expressed. The immunoSEQ Assay was the method used to sequence TCRbeta CDR3 regions. After extraction, genomic DNA underwent amplification by bias-controlled multiplex PCR, followed by high-throughput sequencing. Under the source paper's analysis protocol: To quantify the absolute abundance of every unique TCRbeta CDR3 region, sequences were collapsed and filtered. T cell fraction was estimated by normalization of TCRbeta template counts to usable DNA, with usable DNA being measured through amplification of reference genes present in all nucleated cells. Repertoire TCRs were annotated as SARS-CoV-2-specific by exact matching of V gene, CDR3 amino acid sequence and J gene to a known reactive TCR set. The reference SARS-CoV-2 TCR set came from MIRA and was filtered for enrichment in COVID-19-positive ImmuneCODE repertoires, removing public or cross-reactive TCRs. Drawing on the MIRA antigens, annotated TCRs were analysed further at the level of specific ORF or position within ORF. Breadth was defined as annotated unique rearrangements over total unique productive rearrangements; depth was the summed frequency of those rearrangements. Two-sided Wilcoxon rank-sum tests were applied when comparing TCR breadth between groups. TCRdb stores this immuneACCESS table with in-frame sequences only. Part of the clones is absent; in the studies checked, under half of the shortfall reflects unresolved V genes, and no reason is known for the rest. V and J calls and clone size are given by that table; D and trimming were obtained from the DNA. The sample includes around 400,000 clones, with about four fifths observed a single time. The ten biggest clones cover around 7.3% of the sample.

General study outcomes and caveats: The authors noted that the TCR breadth and depth analyses may have underestimated total T cell responses. Ad26.COV2.S recipients had higher spike-specific TCR breadth than placebo recipients (P = 0.0014). Comparing responses between vaccine doses or regimens was not something the study was powered to do. Vaccine and placebo recipients had comparable non-spike TCR breadth, which fits with the vaccine containing only spike. After vaccination, spike-specific CD8+ and CD4+ T cell responses were reported to show substantial breadth.

Sample: peripheral blood, taken in a trial of Ad26.COV2.S vaccine versus placebo. Recombination connected TRBV4-2 to TRBJ1-1; the D segment cannot be called with confidence. The sequence derives from a person aged 18-65 years who received the Ad26.COV2.S COVID-19 vaccine or a placebo. The CDR3 reads as follows: CASSVYSTEAFF. At the DNA level, the sequence is TGTGCCAGCAGCGTATACAGCACTGAAGCTTTCTTT.